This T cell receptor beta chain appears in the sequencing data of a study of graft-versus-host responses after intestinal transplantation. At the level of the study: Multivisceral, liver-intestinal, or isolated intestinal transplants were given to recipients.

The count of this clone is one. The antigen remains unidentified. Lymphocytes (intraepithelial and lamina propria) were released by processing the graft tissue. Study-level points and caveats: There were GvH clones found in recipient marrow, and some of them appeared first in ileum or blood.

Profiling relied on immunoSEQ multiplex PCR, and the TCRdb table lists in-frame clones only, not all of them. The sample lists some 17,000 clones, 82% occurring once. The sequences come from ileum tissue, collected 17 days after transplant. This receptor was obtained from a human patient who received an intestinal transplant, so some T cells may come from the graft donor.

The CDR3 protein is CASSWRAGANVLTF. The CDR3 DNA follows: TGTGCCAGCAGTTGGAGGGCTGGGGCCAACGTCCTGACTTTC. The V call is TRBV6-6, the J call TRBJ2-6, with a possible D match to TRBD2 (6 bases). V was pared by 4 bases and J by 2 bases, with 6 bases between. Germline V CDR1 and CDR2: MNHNY, SVGAGI (reference sequence). This CDR3 contains 14 residues.